This entry concerns a single TCR beta chain. The antigen is undetermined. The entry originates in a study of shared clonotypes between healthy human individuals. In germline, CDR1 is SGDLS, CDR2 YYNGEE. The CDR3 contains 17 residues. Trimming removed 1 base at V and 4 bases at J, with 18 bases between. Execution of the assay was at deep level. Assay used: immunoSEQ multiplex PCR; TCRdb lists only in-frame clones, some missing. The sample yields 1.4 million or so clones, 98% seen once. Study-wide findings and caveats: Naive CD4 clonotypes overlapped across several donors at approximately 5%. Larger estimated richness was generally recorded for naive subsets relative to memory subsets.

The rearrangement joins TRBV9 to TRBJ1-3; D gene uncertain. The sample consisted of naive CD4+ T cells sorted from blood. Subset denoted: CD45RA+ positively selected. The sequence was collected from a young man in good health. CDR3 sequence (DNA): TGTGCCAGCAGCGTAACCACTCGGCAGAATCCCGGAAACACCATATATTTT. Translated, it gives CASSVTTRQNPGNTIYF.